This T cell receptor (beta chain) was recovered during a study of T cell responses to AZD1222 COVID-19 vaccine. Trimming took off 3 bases at V and 5 bases at J, with 8 bases between the two ends. CDR1 is KGHDR and CDR2 is SFDVKD in the germline V gene. The CDR3 totals 13 residues. The data were produced by immunoSEQ multiplex PCR, yet TCRdb's version contains in-frame clones alone and is incomplete. The sample lists 90,000 to 150,000 clones; about 87% were seen once. General study findings and limits: The peak T cell response came first, and repertoires were sampled only after it. Among AZD1222 vaccinees, only 5 to 7 were seropositive at baseline.

About this clone: Its target is not known.

The TCR originated in an adult in good health. Sequences were derived from peripheral blood, sampled on day 0 of AZD1222 vaccination. The chain links TRBV24-1 to TRBJ2-3; D possibly corresponds to TRBD1 (5 bases). CDR3 loop: CATSDHQGDTQYF. The CDR3 DNA is TGTGCCACCAGTGATCATCAGGGAGATACGCAGTATTTT.